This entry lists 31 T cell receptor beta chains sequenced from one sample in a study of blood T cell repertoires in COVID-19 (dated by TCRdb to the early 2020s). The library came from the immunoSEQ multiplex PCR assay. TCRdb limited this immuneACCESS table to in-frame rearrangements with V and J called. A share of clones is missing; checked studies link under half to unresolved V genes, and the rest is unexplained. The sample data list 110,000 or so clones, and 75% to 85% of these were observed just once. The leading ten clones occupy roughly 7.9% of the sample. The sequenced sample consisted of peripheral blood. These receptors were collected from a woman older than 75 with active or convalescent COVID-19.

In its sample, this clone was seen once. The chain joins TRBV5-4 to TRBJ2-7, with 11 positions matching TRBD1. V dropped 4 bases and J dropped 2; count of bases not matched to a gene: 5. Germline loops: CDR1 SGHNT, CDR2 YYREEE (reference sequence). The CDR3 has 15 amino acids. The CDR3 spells CASSPAGQGAYEQYF. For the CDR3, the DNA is TGTGCCAGCAGCCCGGCGGGACAGGGGGCCTACGAGCAGTACTTC.

The CDR3 nucleotides are TGTGCCAGCAGCTTGGGATTGGCACCGAACACCGGGGAGCTGTTTTTT. Its translation is CASSLGLAPNTGELFF. The chain uses TRBV5-6 and TRBJ2-2; D is uncertain. V was cut by 0 bases and J by 0 bases, with 9 bases left in between. This CDR3 spans 16 amino acids. Per germline, CDR1 SGHDT and CDR2 YYEEEE.

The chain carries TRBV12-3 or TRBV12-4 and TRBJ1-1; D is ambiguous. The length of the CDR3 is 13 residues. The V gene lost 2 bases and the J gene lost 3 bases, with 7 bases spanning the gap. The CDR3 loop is CASSLYGDTEAFF. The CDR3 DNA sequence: TGTGCCAGCAGTTTATACGGGGACACTGAAGCTTTCTTT.

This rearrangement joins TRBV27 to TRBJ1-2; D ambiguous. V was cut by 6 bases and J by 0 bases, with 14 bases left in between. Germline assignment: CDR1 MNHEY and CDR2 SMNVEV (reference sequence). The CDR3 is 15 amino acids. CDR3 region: CASRGARVSNYGYTF. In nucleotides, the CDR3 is TGTGCCAGCAGAGGCGCGAGGGTCTCTAACTATGGCTACACCTTC.

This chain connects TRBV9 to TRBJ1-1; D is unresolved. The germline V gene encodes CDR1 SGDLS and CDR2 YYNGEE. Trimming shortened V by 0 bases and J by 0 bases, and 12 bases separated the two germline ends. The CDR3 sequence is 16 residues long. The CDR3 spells CASSVGIEVMNTEAFF. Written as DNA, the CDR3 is TGTGCCAGCAGCGTAGGAATCGAGGTTATGAACACTGAAGCTTTCTTT.

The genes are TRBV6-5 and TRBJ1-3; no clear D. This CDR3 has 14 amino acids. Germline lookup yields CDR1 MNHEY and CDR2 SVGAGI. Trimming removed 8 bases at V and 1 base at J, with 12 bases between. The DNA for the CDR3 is TGTGCCAGCTGTTTAGAGGGTTCTGGAAACACCATATATTTT. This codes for CASCLEGSGNTIYF.

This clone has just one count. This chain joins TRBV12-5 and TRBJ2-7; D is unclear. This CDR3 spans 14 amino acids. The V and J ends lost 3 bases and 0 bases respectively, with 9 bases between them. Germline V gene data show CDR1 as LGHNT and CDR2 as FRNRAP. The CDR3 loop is CASGLVAVSYEQYF. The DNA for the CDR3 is TGTGCTAGTGGTTTAGTTGCAGTCTCCTACGAGCAGTACTTC.

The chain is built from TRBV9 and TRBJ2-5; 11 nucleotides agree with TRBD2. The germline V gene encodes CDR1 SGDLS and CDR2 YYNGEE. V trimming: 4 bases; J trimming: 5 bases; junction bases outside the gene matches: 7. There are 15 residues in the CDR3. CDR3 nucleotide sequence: TGTGCCAGCAGCTCAACGAGACTAGCGGGGGAGACCCAGTACTTC. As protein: CASSSTRLAGETQYF.

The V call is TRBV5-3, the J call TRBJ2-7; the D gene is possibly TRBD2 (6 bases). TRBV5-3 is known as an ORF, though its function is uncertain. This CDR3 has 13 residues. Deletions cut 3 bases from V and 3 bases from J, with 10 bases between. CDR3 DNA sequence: TGTGCCAGAAGCTATGGGAGGTTCTACGAGCAGTACTTC. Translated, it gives CARSYGRFYEQYF.

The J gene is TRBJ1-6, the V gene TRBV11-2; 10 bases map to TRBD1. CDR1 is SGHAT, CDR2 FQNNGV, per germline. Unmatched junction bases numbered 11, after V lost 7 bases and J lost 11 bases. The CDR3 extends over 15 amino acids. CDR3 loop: CASIQTGGESAPLHF. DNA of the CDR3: TGTGCCAGCATCCAGACAGGGGGCGAGTCGGCACCCCTCCACTTT.

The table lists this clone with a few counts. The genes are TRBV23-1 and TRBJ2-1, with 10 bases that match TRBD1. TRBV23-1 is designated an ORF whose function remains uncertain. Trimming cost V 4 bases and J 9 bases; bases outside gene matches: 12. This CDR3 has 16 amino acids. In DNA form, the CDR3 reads TGCGCCAGCAGTCTTTGCACCGGGACAGGGGATGTTGAGCAGTTCTTC. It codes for CASSLCTGTGDVEQFF.

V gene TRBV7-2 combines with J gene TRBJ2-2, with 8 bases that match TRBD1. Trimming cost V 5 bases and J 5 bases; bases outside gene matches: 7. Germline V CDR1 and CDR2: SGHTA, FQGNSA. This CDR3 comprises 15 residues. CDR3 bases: TGTGCCAGCAGCATCTGGACAGGGTGGACCGGGGAGCTGTTTTTT. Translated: CASSIWTGWTGELFF.

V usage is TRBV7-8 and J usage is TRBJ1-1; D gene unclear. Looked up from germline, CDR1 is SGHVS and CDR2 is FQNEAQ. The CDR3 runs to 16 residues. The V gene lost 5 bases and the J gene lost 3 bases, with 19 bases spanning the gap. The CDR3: CASSKFFNRVHTEAFF. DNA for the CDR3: TGTGCCAGCAGCAAATTTTTCAACCGGGTTCACACTGAAGCTTTCTTT. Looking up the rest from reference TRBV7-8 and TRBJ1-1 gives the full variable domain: GAGVSQSPRYKVAKRGQDVALRCDPISGHVSLFWYQQALGQGPEFLTYFQNEAQLDKSGLPSDRFFAERPEGSVSTLKIQRTQQEDSAVYLCASSKFFNRVHTEAFFGQGTRLTVV.

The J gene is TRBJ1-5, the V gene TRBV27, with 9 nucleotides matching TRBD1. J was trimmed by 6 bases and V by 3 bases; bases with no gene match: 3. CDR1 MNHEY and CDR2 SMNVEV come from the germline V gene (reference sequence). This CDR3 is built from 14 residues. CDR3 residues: CASSLRQGGQPQHF. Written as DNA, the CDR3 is TGTGCCAGCAGTTTGAGACAGGGGGGTCAGCCCCAGCATTTT.

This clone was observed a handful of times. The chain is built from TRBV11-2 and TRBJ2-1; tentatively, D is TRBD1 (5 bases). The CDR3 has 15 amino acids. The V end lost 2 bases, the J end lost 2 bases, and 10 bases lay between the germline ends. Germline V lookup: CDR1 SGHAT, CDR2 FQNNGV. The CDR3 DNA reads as TGTGCCAGCAGCTTAAGCGACAGTCCCTACAATGAGCAGTTCTTC. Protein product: CASSLSDSPYNEQFF. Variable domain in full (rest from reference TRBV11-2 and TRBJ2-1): EAGVAQSPRYKIIEKRQSVAFWCNPISGHATLYWYQQILGQGPKLLIQFQNNGVVDDSQLPKDRFSAERLKGVDSTLKIQPAKLEDSAVYLCASSLSDSPYNEQFFGPGTRLTVL.

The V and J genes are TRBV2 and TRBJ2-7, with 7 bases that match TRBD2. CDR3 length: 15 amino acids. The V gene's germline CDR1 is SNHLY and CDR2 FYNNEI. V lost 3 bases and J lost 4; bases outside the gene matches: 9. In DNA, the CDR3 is TGTGCCAGCAGTGAGCAGGCGGGAGTGACATACGAGCAGTACTTC. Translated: CASSEQAGVTYEQYF.

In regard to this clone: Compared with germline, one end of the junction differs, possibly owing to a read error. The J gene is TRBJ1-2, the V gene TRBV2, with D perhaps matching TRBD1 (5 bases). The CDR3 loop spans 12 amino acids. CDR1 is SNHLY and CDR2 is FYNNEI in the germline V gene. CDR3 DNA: TGTGCCAGCCGGCAGGGCTTGAGCGGGGGGTACTTC. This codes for CASRQGLSGGYF.

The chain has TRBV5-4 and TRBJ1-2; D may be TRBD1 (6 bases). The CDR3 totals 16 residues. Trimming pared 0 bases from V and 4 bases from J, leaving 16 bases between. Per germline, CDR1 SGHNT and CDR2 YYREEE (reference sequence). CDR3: CASSLDLGALSYGYTF. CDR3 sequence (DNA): TGTGCCAGCAGCTTGGATCTGGGGGCCTTGAGCTATGGCTACACCTTC.

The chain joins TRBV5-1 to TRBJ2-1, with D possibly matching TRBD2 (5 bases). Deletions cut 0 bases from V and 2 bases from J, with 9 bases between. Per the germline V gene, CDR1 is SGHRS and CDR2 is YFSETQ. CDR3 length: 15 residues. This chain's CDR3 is CASSLVRGTYNEQFF. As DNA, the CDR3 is TGCGCCAGCAGCTTGGTACGGGGAACCTACAATGAGCAGTTCTTC.

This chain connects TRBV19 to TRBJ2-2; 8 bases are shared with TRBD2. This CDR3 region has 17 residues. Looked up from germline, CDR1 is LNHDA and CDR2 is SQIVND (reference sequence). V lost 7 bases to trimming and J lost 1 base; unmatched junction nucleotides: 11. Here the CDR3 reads CASTFQWLAGNTGELFF. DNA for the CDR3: TGTGCCAGTACCTTTCAATGGCTAGCGGGGAACACCGGGGAGCTGTTTTTT.

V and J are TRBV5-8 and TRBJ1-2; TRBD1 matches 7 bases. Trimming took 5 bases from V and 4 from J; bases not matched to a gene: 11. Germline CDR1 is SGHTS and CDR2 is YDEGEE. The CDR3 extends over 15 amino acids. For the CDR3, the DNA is TGTGCCAGCAGGCAAACAGGGGCGTGGAGCTATGGCTACACCTTC. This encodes CASRQTGAWSYGYTF.

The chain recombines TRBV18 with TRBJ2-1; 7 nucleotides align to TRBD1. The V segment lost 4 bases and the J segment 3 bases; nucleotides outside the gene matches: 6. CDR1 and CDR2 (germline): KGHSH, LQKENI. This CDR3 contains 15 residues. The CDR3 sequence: CASSRDRVGYNEQFF. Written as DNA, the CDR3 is TGTGCCAGCTCACGCGACAGGGTGGGCTACAATGAGCAGTTCTTC.

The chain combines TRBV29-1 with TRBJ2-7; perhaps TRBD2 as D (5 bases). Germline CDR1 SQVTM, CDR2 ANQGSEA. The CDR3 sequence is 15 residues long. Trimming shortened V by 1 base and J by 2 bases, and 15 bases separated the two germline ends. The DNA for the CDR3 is TGCAGCGTTGAAGGGTGGGCGGGCGAGGCCTACGAGCAGTACTTC. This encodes CSVEGWAGEAYEQYF.

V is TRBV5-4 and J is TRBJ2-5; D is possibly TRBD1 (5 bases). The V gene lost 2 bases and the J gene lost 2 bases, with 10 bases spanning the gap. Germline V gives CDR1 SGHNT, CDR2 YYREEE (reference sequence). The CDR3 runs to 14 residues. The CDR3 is CASSFRQIQETQYF. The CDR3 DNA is TGTGCCAGCAGCTTTAGACAGATACAAGAGACCCAGTACTTC.

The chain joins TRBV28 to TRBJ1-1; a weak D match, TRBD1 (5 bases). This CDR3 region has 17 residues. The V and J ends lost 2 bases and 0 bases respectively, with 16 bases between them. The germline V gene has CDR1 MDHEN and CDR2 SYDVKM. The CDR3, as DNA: TGTGCCAGCAGTTTACGCCAGGGAGGGTACATGAACACTGAAGCTTTCTTT. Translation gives CASSLRQGGYMNTEAFF.

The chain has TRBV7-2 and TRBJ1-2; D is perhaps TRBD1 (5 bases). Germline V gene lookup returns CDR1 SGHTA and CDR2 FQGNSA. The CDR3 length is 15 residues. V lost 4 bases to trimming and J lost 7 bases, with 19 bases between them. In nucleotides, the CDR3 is TGTGCCAGCAGCTCCCGACAATTAAGGGGTAGTGGCTACACCTTC. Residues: CASSSRQLRGSGYTF. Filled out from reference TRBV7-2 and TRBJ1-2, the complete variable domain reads GAGVSQSPSNKVTEKGKDVELRCDPISGHTALYWYRQSLGQGLEFLIYFQGNSAPDKSGLPSDRFSAERTGGSVSTLTIQRTQQEDSAVYLCASSSRQLRGSGYTFGSGTRLTVV.

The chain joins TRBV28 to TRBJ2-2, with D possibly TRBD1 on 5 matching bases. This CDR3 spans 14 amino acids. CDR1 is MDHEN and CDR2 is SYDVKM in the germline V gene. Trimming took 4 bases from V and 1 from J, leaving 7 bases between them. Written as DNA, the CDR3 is TGTGCCAGCAGTTCCGGACAGAACACCGGGGAGCTGTTTTTT. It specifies CASSSGQNTGELFF.

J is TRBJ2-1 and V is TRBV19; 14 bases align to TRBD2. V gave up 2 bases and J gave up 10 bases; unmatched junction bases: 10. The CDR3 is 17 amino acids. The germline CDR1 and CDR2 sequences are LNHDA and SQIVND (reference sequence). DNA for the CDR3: TGTGCCAGTAGTATATTTAGGACTAGCGGGAGGTCGATGGAGCAGTTCTTC. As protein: CASSIFRTSGRSMEQFF.

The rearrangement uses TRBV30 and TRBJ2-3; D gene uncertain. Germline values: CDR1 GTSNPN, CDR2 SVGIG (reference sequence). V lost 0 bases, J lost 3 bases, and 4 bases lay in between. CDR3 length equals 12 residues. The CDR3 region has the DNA TGTGCCTGGAGTGTCCAGACAGATACGCAGTATTTT. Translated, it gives CAWSVQTDTQYF.

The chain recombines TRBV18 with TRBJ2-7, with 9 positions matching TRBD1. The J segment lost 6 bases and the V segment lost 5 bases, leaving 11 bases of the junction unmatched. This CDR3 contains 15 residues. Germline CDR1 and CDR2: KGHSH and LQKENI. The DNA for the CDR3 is TGTGCCAGCTCAACTCCGGGACAGGGAGTGGGCGAGCAGTACTTC. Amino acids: CASSTPGQGVGEQYF.

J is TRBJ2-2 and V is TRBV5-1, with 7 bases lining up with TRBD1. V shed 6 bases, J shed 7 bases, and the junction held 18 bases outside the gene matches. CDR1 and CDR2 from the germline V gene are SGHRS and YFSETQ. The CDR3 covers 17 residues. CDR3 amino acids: CASTENPNRGSRGELFF. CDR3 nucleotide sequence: TGCGCCAGCACCGAAAACCCAAACAGGGGTTCGCGCGGGGAGCTGTTTTTT.